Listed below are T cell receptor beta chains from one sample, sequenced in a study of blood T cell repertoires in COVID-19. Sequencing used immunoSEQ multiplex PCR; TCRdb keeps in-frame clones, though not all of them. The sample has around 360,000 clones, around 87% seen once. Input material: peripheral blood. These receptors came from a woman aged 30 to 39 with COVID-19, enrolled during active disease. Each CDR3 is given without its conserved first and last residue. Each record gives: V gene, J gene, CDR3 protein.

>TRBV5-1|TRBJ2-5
ASSLGGQGRETQY
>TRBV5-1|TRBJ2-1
ASSPRDRNEQF
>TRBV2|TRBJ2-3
ASSALAGGRDTQY
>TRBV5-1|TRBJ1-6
ASSFSLGRADSPLH
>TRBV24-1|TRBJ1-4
ALVHEKLF
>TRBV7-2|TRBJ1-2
ASSPRDRPSYGYT
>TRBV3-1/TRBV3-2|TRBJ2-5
ASSQGLAGAGGRQETQY
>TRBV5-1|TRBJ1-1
ASSSVLMNTEAF
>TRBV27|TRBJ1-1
ASSLRTGTNTEAF
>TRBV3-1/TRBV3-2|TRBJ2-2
ASSQGASAGELF
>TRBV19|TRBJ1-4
ASSIQGARNEKLF
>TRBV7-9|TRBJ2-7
ASSLRGLAGAYEQY
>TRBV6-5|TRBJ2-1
ASRRSRGGEQF
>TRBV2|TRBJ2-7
ASLGSGTGVFEQY
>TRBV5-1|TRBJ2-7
ASSLPGGEQY
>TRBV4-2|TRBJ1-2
ASSPTRGQNYGYT
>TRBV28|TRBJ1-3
ASSLAGGNTIY
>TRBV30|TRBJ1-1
AWSLRDRGWTEAF